This T cell receptor beta chain emerged from a study of T cell repertoires in cytomegalovirus infection. In the case of this clonotype: Antigen unknown.

Study conclusions and caveats: Clonotypes of TCR beta that were HLA-C-restricted and CMV-specific dominated the ex vivo response.

V dropped 5 bases and J dropped 7; count of bases not matched to a gene: 8. The CDR3 contains 15 residues. The germline gives CDR1 MNHEY, CDR2 SMNVEV (reference sequence). TCRdb reprocessed the reads with MiXCR, giving one entry per CDR3 protein. The repertoire holds about 310,000 distinct CDR3 sequences, with about 25% as singletons. This TCR was recovered from a human donor in good health (CMV status not recorded). Some clones in this sample may be carry-over from other donors' samples. The chain uses TRBV27 and TRBJ2-7; 13 nucleotides align to TRBD2. The sample consisted of cultured PBMCs, taken from culture after CMV antigen stimulation. As DNA, the CDR3 is TGTGCCAGCAGTAGCGGGACTAGCGGGACGGGGGAGCAGTACTTC. As protein: CASSSGTSGTGEQYF.